The 11 T cell receptor beta chains listed next were all sequenced from one sample in a study of blood T cell repertoires in COVID-19 (dated by TCRdb to about 2020). Preparation of the library involved the immunoSEQ multiplex PCR assay. The clones in this table, taken by TCRdb from immuneACCESS, are in-frame only. Not every clone is retained; where verified, under half of the shortfall comes from an unresolved V gene, and the cause of the rest is unknown. Here the sample has 100,000 to 150,000 clones; approximately 89% occur a single time. Approximately 4% of the sample rests with the top ten. Sequencing was done on a sample of peripheral blood. The receptors derive from a woman aged 60 to 75 with acute or convalescent COVID-19.

The rearrangement joins TRBV7-3 to TRBJ2-2; unclear D gene. The CDR3 is 14 residues long. With 5 bases removed from V and 8 bases from J, the gap between germline ends came to 15 bases. Germline V gene sequence: CDR1 SGHTA, CDR2 FQGTGA. CDR3 coding DNA: TGTGCCAGCAGCATAAGGCCCCCCGTGGGGGAGCTGTTTTTT. Its protein is CASSIRPPVGELFF.

The chain is built from TRBV29-1 and TRBJ2-5; TRBD1 matches at 10 bases. With V trimmed by 7 bases and J by 7 bases, 3 bases remained unmatched. This CDR3 is built from 11 residues. In germline, CDR1 is SQVTM, CDR2 ANQGSEA. Here the CDR3 reads CSAGQGGTQYF. CDR3 DNA sequence: TGCAGCGCCGGACAGGGGGGGACCCAGTACTTC.

The rearrangement uses TRBV2 and TRBJ1-2; possible D gene TRBD1, 5 bases. The CDR3 covers 13 residues. V was clipped by 2 bases and J by 2 bases, with 6 bases between them. The V gene's germline CDR1 is SNHLY and CDR2 FYNNEI. The CDR3 DNA reads TGTGCCAGCAGTGAACGGGGGAACTATGGCTACACCTTC. Its protein product is CASSERGNYGYTF.

The V and J genes are TRBV2 and TRBJ1-5; 7 bases are shared with TRBD1. The ends lost 5 bases at V and 4 bases at J; junction bases unmatched: 2. Germline CDR1 is SNHLY and CDR2 is FYNNEI. CDR3 length: 13 residues. CDR3 amino acids: CASSKTGNQPQHF. CDR3 nucleotides: TGTGCCAGCAGTAAGACAGGGAATCAGCCCCAGCATTTT.

Concerning this clone itself: This CDR3 is also generated by other DNA sequences in the sample. In nucleotides, the CDR3 is TGTGCCAGCAGCCAAGTAGGGGGTACTGAAGCTTTCTTT. This encodes CASSQVGGTEAFF. The chain links TRBV3-1 (or the pseudogene TRBV3-2) to TRBJ1-1; possibly TRBD1 for D (6 bases). This CDR3 has 13 residues. Germline-derived CDR1 and CDR2 are LGHDT and YNNKEL (reference sequence). With 1 base removed from V and 5 bases from J, the gap between germline ends came to 8 bases.

The chain couples TRBV10-3 to TRBJ2-7, with 7 bases lining up with TRBD2. Germline V gene lookup returns CDR1 ENHRY and CDR2 SYGVKD. This CDR3 is 13 amino acids long. J lost 0 bases, V lost 7 bases, and 3 bases had no gene match. This CDR3 reads CAIMRTSSYEQYF. For the CDR3, the DNA is TGTGCCATCATGCGGACTAGCTCCTACGAGCAGTACTTC.

J is TRBJ2-1 and V is TRBV5-5; 7 nucleotides align to TRBD2. Germline lookup yields CDR1 SGHKS and CDR2 YYEKEE (reference sequence). V trimming: 4 bases; J trimming: 7 bases; junction bases outside the gene matches: 11. This CDR3 comprises 15 residues. CDR3 nucleotide sequence: TGTGCCAGCAGCCTGGAGAGACTAGCATGGAATGAGCAGTTCTTC. Its protein is CASSLERLAWNEQFF.

The rearrangement joins TRBV19 to TRBJ1-2; TRBD1 is a possible D gene (6 bases). Germline V gives CDR1 LNHDA, CDR2 SQIVND (reference sequence). Trimming pared 3 bases from V and 8 bases from J, leaving 16 bases between. The CDR3 is made up of 14 amino acids. CDR3 protein: CASSMIQGKDGYTF. CDR3 in DNA: TGTGCCAGTAGTATGATACAGGGAAAGGACGGCTACACCTTC.

The chain carries TRBV7-2 and TRBJ1-2, with D unresolved. Germline CDR1 reads SGHTA; CDR2 reads FQGNSA. The CDR3 totals 13 residues. Trimming cost V 1 base and J 4 bases, with 7 bases left between them. CDR3 loop: CASSLGHVYGYTF. The CDR3 nucleotides read TGTGCCAGCAGCTTAGGACACGTCTATGGCTACACCTTC.

The chain employs TRBV15 and TRBJ1-3, with no clear D. The CDR3 consists of 15 residues. CDR1 and CDR2 from the germline V gene are LNHNV and YYDKDF (reference sequence). V was pared by 0 bases and J by 1 base, with 7 bases between. The CDR3, as DNA: TGTGCCACCAGCAGAGATCGGGGATCTGGAAACACCATATATTTT. Protein sequence: CATSRDRGSGNTIYF.

The chain combines TRBV27 with TRBJ1-1; weak D call: TRBD1 (5 bases). The ends were cut back, 4 bases at V and 5 bases at J, with 14 bases in the middle. The CDR3 consists of 14 residues. Germline assignment: CDR1 MNHEY and CDR2 SMNVEV (reference sequence). CDR3 nucleotides: TGTGCCAGCAGTTCGAGGCAGGGATTAACTGAAGCTTTCTTT. This gives the protein CASSSRQGLTEAFF.